This TCR beta chain appears in the sequencing data of a study of CD8 T cell repertoires and HIV-1 epitope variants. About the research overall: Twenty-five autologous and known Gag and Nef epitope variant peptides each stimulated T cells separately.

This clone was observed a few times. Antigen: not known. CDR1 is SEHNR, CDR2 FQNEAQ, per germline (reference sequence). CDR3 size: 13 residues. Trimming removed 7 bases from V and 8 bases from J, with 17 bases in between. Using immunoSEQ multiplex PCR, the repertoire was profiled, and TCRdb retains in-frame clones only, with some absent. The data contain a few thousand clones, about three fifths of them singletons. This receptor was taken from a male donor with HIV. Sequencing used cultured CD8+ T cells derived from PBMCs. The V and J genes are TRBV7-9 and TRBJ1-2, with D possibly matching TRBD1 (6 bases). The DNA for the CDR3 is TGTGCCAGCAAAGGGGCAGGGGAAAGGGGCTACACCTTC. This encodes CASKGAGERGYTF.